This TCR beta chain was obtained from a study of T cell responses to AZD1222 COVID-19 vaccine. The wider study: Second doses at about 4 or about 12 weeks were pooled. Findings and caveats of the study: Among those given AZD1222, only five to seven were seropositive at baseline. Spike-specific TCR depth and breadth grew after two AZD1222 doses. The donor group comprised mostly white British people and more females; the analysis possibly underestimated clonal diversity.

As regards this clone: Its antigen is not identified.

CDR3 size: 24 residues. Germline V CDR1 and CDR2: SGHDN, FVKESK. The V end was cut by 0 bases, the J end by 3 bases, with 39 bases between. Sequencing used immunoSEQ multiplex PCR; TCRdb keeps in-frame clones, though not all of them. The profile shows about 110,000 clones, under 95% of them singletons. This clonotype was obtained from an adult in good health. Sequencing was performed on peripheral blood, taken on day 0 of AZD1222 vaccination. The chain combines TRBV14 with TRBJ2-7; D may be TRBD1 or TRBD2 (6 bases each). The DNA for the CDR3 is TGTGCCAGCAGCCAAGAGGAGGGTTTCCGACCCTCCTCGCCTCAGGGGCCAATCTACTACGAGCAGTACTTC. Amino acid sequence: CASSQEEGFRPSSPQGPIYYEQYF.